One and the same sample provided the 21 T cell receptor beta chains below, sequenced in a study of long-term antiretroviral therapy in people with HIV. The assay used was immunoSEQ (version v3.0), run at survey level. Profiling relied on immunoSEQ multiplex PCR, and the TCRdb table lists in-frame clones only, not all of them. The table includes some 38,000 clones, 75% to 90% detected once. The sequenced sample was unsorted PBMCs, obtained 1.5 years after starting antiretroviral therapy. Receptors originate from a man aged 18 to 29 with HIV.

The chain has TRBV2 and TRBJ2-3; no clear D. CDR1 and CDR2 from the germline V gene are SNHLY and FYNNEI. Trimming stripped 0 bases from V and 0 bases from J, with 10 bases between. The CDR3 has 16 residues. The CDR3: CASSEAGTTSTDTQYF. CDR3 DNA: TGTGCCAGCAGTGAAGCAGGAACAACTAGCACAGATACGCAGTATTTT.

This clone appeared a few times. The V and J genes are TRBV4-3 and TRBJ2-7, with 13 bases lining up with TRBD2. Germline V CDR1 and CDR2: LGHNA, YSLEER. The junction had 11 bases not matched to a gene; V was cut back by 1 base and J by 5 bases. The CDR3 runs 18 residues. CDR3 bases: TGCGCCAGCAGCCAAGCACTAGCGGGAGGGCAAGGTTTACACGAGCAGTACTTC. Protein product: CASSQALAGGQGLHEQYF.

As for this clone: Other nucleotide sequences in the sample specify the same CDR3. The rearrangement links TRBV18 to TRBJ2-5; no clear D gene. Trimming removed 3 bases at V and 2 bases at J, with 1 base between. The CDR3 length is 11 residues. Germline V gene sequence: CDR1 KGHSH, CDR2 LQKENI. The CDR3 DNA reads TGTGCCAGCTCACCGCAAGAGACCCAGTACTTC. Its protein is CASSPQETQYF.

This chain joins TRBV10-3 and TRBJ1-5, with D possibly TRBD1 on 6 matching bases. Germline V lookup: CDR1 ENHRY, CDR2 SYGVKD. Trimming stripped 4 bases from V and 3 bases from J, with 7 bases between. The CDR3 is made up of 13 amino acids. The CDR3 loop is CAISGDTNQPQHF. The CDR3 nucleotides are TGTGCCATCAGTGGGGACACCAATCAGCCCCAGCATTTT.

The chain carries TRBV4-3 and TRBJ1-1; 8 bases align to TRBD1. The germline V gene has CDR1 LGHNA and CDR2 YSLEER. V lost 5 bases, J lost 0 bases, and 5 bases stayed unmatched. The CDR3 has 15 residues. The CDR3 loop reads CASSLWTGMNTEAFF. CDR3 bases: TGCGCCAGCAGCTTGTGGACAGGGATGAACACTGAAGCTTTCTTT.

The genes are TRBV4-1 and TRBJ1-3; the match to TRBD1 covers 7 bases. The CDR3 runs 17 residues. Trimming removed 2 bases from V and 2 bases from J; junction bases left unmatched: 9. Germline CDR1 and CDR2: MGHRA and YSYEKL. The CDR3 loop is CASSQSAADRAGNTIYF. CDR3 nucleotide sequence: TGCGCCAGCAGCCAAAGTGCTGCAGACAGGGCTGGAAACACCATATATTTT.

This clone has just a few counts. The chain employs TRBV19 and TRBJ1-1; D gene unclear. This CDR3 spans 13 amino acids. The V gene lost 0 bases and the J gene lost 4 bases, with 6 bases spanning the gap. Germline V gene sequence: CDR1 LNHDA, CDR2 SQIVND (reference sequence). The CDR3 coding sequence is TGTGCCAGTAGTATAGATTCGGGCACTGAAGCTTTCTTT. This codes for CASSIDSGTEAFF.

This chain uses TRBV19 with TRBJ1-2; tentative D call: TRBD1 (5 bases). V was trimmed by 4 bases and J by 3 bases, leaving 9 bases between them. The CDR3 covers 13 residues. In germline, CDR1 is LNHDA, CDR2 SQIVND (reference sequence). The CDR3: CASSTNRHYGYTF. Written as DNA, the CDR3 is TGTGCCAGTAGTACCAACAGGCACTATGGCTACACCTTC.

The chain has TRBV14 and TRBJ2-7, with 7 bases that match TRBD2. CDR3 length: 13 amino acids. Germline loops: CDR1 SGHDN, CDR2 FVKESK. With V trimmed by 6 bases and J by 3 bases, 5 bases remained unmatched. The CDR3 DNA reads as TGTGCCAGCAGTCCGGGACTATTCTACGAGCAGTACTTC. This sequence encodes CASSPGLFYEQYF.

This chain uses TRBV7-9 with TRBJ1-1, with D perhaps matching TRBD1 (6 bases). Trimming cost V 2 bases and J 7 bases, with 14 bases left between them. The germline V gene encodes CDR1 SEHNR and CDR2 FQNEAQ (reference sequence). This CDR3 spans 14 amino acids. The CDR3 DNA follows: TGTGCCAGCAGCTTACTACGAGGGGGGGTTGAAGCTTTCTTT. Translating it yields CASSLLRGGVEAFF.

V usage is TRBV29-1 and J usage is TRBJ1-5, with D possibly TRBD1 on 6 matching bases. The V end was cut by 6 bases, the J end by 0 bases, with 12 bases between. Germline V gene sequence: CDR1 SQVTM, CDR2 ANQGSEA. The CDR3 totals 14 residues. In DNA, the CDR3 is TGCAGCGTCCGGACAGTCGATAGCAATCAGCCCCAGCATTTT. Residues: CSVRTVDSNQPQHF.

This sequence joins TRBV5-6 and TRBJ2-1; TRBD2 is a possible D gene (5 bases). Germline V gives CDR1 SGHDT, CDR2 YYEEEE. The length of the CDR3 is 14 residues. V lost 1 base, J lost 10 bases, and 15 bases lay in between. CDR3 sequence reads: CASSLFPGSSEQFF. The DNA for the CDR3 is TGTGCCAGCAGCTTGTTTCCGGGATCGTCGGAGCAGTTCTTC.

The chain carries TRBV10-1 and TRBJ2-1; 9 bases match TRBD2. With V trimmed by 9 bases and J by 10 bases, 13 bases remained unmatched. Germline loops: CDR1 WNHNN, CDR2 SYGVQD (reference sequence). The CDR3 is 14 amino acids. The CDR3 here is CASSSGTSLVEQFF. For the CDR3, the DNA is TGCGCCAGTTCCTCCGGGACTAGCCTGGTGGAGCAGTTCTTC.

This clone was seen only a few times. The J gene is TRBJ1-1, the V gene TRBV27, with TRBD1 matching 7 bases. V shed 7 bases, J shed 1 base, and the junction held 6 bases outside the gene matches. CDR3 length: 14 amino acids. Germline V gives CDR1 MNHEY, CDR2 SMNVEV (reference sequence). CDR3 residues: CASKRQGRNTEAFF. Written as DNA, the CDR3 is TGTGCCAGCAAAAGACAGGGCAGGAACACTGAAGCTTTCTTT.

The rearrangement links TRBV11-2 to TRBJ1-1; 8 bases fit TRBD1. Trimming removed 5 bases from V and 8 bases from J; junction bases left unmatched: 7. From germline, CDR1 is SGHAT and CDR2 FQNNGV. CDR3 size: 13 residues. The CDR3 DNA reads TGTGCCAGCAGCCTGACCTGGGACAGGGAAGCTTTCTTT. It specifies CASSLTWDREAFF.

The chain recombines TRBV5-4 with TRBJ2-5, with 7 bases that match TRBD2. The CDR3 length is 17 residues. Germline lookup yields CDR1 SGHNT and CDR2 YYREEE (reference sequence). The trim removed 3 bases at V and 0 bases at J, leaving 11 bases unmatched. The CDR3: CASSSRSPLADQETQYF. The CDR3 region has the DNA TGTGCCAGCAGCTCACGATCCCCCCTAGCGGACCAAGAGACCCAGTACTTC.

The V gene is TRBV5-4, the J gene TRBJ2-5; TRBD2 might be the D (5 bases). Germline V lookup: CDR1 SGHNT, CDR2 YYREEE (reference sequence). V lost 2 bases to trimming and J lost 3 bases, with 8 bases between them. This CDR3 region has 13 residues. DNA of the CDR3: TGTGCCAGCAGCTTCGGGGTAGAAGAGACCCAGTACTTC. Its translation is CASSFGVEETQYF.

This rearrangement joins TRBV6-6 to TRBJ2-7; 7 positions agree with TRBD1. This CDR3 has 14 residues. Germline loops: CDR1 MNHNY, CDR2 SVGAGI (reference sequence). With V trimmed by 5 bases and J by 2 bases, 6 bases remained unmatched. CDR3 DNA sequence: TGTGCCAGCAGTCCCCGACAGGGTCCCTACGAGCAGTACTTC. Its translation is CASSPRQGPYEQYF.

This CDR3 is CASSGVAGLNTEAFF. The CDR3 nucleotides are TGTGCCAGCAGCGGGGTAGCGGGGCTGAACACTGAAGCTTTCTTT. The V gene is TRBV5-6, the J gene TRBJ1-1; possible D gene TRBD1, 5 bases. V was cut by 4 bases and J by 0 bases, with 13 bases left in between. Germline V gene sequence: CDR1 SGHDT, CDR2 YYEEEE. This CDR3 comprises 15 residues.

The gene calls are TRBV5-6 and TRBJ2-2; 9 bases agree with TRBD1. Germline V CDR1 and CDR2: SGHDT, YYEEEE. Germline trimming cut 4 bases from V and 5 bases from J; bases unmatched to any gene: 9. The CDR3 spans 16 residues. Here the CDR3 reads CASSPPTGGRTGELFF. CDR3 DNA: TGTGCCAGCAGCCCACCTACAGGGGGCCGGACCGGGGAGCTGTTTTTT.

The chain uses TRBV7-2 and TRBJ2-7; 10 bases match TRBD1. Germline-derived CDR1 and CDR2 are SGHTA and FQGNSA. V was pared by 1 base and J by 2 bases, with 2 bases of the junction left unmatched. The CDR3 sequence is 15 residues long. CDR3 nucleotide sequence: TGTGCCAGCAGCTTAGGGACAGGGGGGCCCTACGAGCAGTACTTC. Its translation: CASSLGTGGPYEQYF.